This TCR beta chain was captured in a study of PD-1 blockade in mismatch repair-deficient tumors. Assay: immunoSEQ multiplex PCR; the TCRdb copy retains only in-frame clones and omits some. The data show 20,000 to 30,000 clones, around 84% seen once. CDR3 length: 12 residues. V was clipped by 7 bases and J by 4 bases; unmatched bases: 3. In germline, CDR1 is SGDLS, CDR2 YYNGEE. This TCR was recovered from an adult with mismatch repair-deficient cancer. J is TRBJ2-3 and V is TRBV9; 7 bases agree with TRBD2. Sequences were derived from PBMCs, sampled before pembrolizumab treatment. The CDR3 loop is CASGREADTQYF. The CDR3 DNA reads as TGTGCCAGCGGGAGGGAGGCAGATACGCAGTATTTT.